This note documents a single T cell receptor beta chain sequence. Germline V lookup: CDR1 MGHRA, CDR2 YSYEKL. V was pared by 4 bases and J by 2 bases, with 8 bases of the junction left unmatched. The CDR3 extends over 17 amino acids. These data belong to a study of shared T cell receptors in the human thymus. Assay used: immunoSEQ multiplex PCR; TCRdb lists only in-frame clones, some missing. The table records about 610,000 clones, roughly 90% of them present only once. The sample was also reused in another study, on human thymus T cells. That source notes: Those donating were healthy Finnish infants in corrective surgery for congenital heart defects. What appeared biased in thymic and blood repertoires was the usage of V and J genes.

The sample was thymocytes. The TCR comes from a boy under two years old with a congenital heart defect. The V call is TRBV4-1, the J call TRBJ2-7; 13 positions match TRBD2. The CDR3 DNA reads TGCGCCAGCAGCCTTCGACTAGCGGGAGGTCTTCCCTACGAGCAGTACTTC. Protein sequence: CASSLRLAGGLPYEQYF.